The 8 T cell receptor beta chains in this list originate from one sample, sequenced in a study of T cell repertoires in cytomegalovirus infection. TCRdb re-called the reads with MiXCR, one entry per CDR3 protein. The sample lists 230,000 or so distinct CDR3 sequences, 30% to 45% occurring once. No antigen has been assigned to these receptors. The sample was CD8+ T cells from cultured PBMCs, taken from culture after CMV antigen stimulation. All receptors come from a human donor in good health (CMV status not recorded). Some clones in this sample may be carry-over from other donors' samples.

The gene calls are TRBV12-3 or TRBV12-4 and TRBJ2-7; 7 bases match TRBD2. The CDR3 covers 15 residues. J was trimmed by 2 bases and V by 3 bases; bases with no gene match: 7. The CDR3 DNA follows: TGTGCCAGCAGTTTTTCGGGGGGTGAGACCTACGAGCAGTACTTC. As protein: CASSFSGGETYEQYF.

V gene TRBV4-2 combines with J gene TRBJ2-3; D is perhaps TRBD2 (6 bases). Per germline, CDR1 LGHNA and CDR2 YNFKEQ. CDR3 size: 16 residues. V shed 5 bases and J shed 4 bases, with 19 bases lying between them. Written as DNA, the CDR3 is TGTGCCAGCAGCTTCGGGACTCCGGGTACTTCAGATACGCAGTATTTT. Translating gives CASSFGTPGTSDTQYF.

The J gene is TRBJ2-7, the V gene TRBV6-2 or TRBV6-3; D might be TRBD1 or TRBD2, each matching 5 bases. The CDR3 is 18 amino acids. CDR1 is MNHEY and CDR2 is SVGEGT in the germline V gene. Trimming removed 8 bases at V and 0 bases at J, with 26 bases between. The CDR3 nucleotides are TGTGCCAGCGTCGGGTTGGGCTTCAGAGAGGGGAGCTCCTACGAGCAGTACTTC. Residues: CASVGLGFREGSSYEQYF.

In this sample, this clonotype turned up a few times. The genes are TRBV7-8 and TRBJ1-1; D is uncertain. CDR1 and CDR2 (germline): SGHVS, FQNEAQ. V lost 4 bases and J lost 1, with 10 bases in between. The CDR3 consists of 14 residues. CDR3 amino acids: CASSWAGWNTEAFF. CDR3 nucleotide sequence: TGTGCCAGCAGCTGGGCGGGGTGGAACACTGAAGCTTTCTTT.

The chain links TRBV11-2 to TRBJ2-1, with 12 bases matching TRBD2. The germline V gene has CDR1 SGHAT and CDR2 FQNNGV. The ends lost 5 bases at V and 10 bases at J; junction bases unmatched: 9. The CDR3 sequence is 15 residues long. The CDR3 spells CASSLATSGGLEQFF. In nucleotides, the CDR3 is TGTGCCAGCAGCCTCGCGACTAGCGGGGGCCTAGAGCAGTTCTTC.

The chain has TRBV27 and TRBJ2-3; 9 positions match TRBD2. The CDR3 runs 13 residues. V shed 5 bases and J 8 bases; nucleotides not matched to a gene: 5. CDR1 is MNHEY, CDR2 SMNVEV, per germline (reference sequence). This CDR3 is CASSPGLARTQYF. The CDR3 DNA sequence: TGTGCCAGCAGTCCAGGACTAGCGCGTACGCAGTATTTT.

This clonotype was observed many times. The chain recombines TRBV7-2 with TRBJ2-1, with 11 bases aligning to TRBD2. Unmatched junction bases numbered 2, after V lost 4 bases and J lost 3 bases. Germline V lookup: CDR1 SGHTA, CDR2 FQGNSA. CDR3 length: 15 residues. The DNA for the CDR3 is TGTGCCAGCAGCTCTAGCGGGGGGAGCTACAATGAGCAGTTCTTC. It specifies CASSSSGGSYNEQFF.

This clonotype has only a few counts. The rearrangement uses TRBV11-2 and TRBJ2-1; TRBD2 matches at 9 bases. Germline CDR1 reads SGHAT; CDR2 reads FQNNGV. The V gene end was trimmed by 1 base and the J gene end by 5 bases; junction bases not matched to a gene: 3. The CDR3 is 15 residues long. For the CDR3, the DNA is TGTGCCAGCAGCTTAGGCGGGGGGGCCCACAATGAGCAGTTCTTC. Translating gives CASSLGGGAHNEQFF.